The TCR beta chain under discussion was sequenced for a study of identical twins. Unmatched junction bases numbered 7, after V lost 2 bases and J lost 5 bases. Germline values: CDR1 MNHEY, CDR2 SVGAGI. The CDR3 has 15 amino acids. This clonotype showed up many times. MiXCR, applied by TCRdb to the 5' RACE reads, yields one record per CDR3 protein. The repertoire includes 250,000 to 350,000 distinct CDR3 sequences, 8% to 9% of them detected once, and more than 2% sits in the top ten. These sequences were also reported in another study, on yellow fever vaccine responses in identical twins.

This clonotype originated in a woman under 30 in good health. The chain carries TRBV6-5 and TRBJ2-7; 9 nucleotides line up with TRBD2. Material for sequencing was memory (CD45RO+) T cells sorted from blood. This chain's CDR3 is CASSYGGREMNEQYF. As DNA, the CDR3 is TGTGCCAGCAGTTACGGCGGGAGGGAGATGAACGAGCAGTACTTC.